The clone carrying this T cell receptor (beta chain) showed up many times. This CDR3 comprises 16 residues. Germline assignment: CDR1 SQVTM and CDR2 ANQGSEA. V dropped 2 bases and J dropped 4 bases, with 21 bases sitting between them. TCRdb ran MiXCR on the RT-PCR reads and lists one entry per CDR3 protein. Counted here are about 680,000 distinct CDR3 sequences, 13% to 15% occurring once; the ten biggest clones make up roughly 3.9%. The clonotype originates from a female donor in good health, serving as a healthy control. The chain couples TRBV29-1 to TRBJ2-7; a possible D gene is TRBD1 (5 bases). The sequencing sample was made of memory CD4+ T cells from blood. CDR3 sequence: CSVELGRGSIAYEQYF. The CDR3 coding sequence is TGCAGCGTTGAATTGGGTAGGGGCTCGATAGCATACGAGCAGTACTTC.